This T cell receptor (beta chain) derives from a study of neurological immune-mediated disorders. General study results and limits: HTLV-1-associated myelopathy displayed the greatest TCR clonal expansion, and multiple sclerosis exhibited the smallest, lower than that of healthy controls.

The cDNA was generated by 5'RACE with 10-nucleotide random UMIs. From the 5' RACE reads, TCRdb called clonotypes with MiXCR, one entry per CDR3 protein. The table records 70,000 to 95,000 distinct CDR3 sequences, over 10% of them present only once. With regard to this clonotype: What it binds is not known. A clone one base away is much larger, so this may be a read error.

Regarding time point: longitudinal time-point 2. Unsorted libraries were generated from 2 million PBMCs. These cells had been stored in RNAlater at -80 C. The receptor was isolated from a female donor with HTLV-1-associated myelopathy (HAM/TSP). Specimen: PBMCs.

The CDR3 sequence is CSATAGQTYEQYF. The CDR3 DNA reads as TGCAGTGCCACGGCCGGGCAAACCTACGAGCAGTACTTC. The chain joins TRBV20-1 to TRBJ2-7; no clear D. The V end lost 6 bases, the J end lost 2 bases, and 14 bases lay between the germline ends. The CDR3 is made up of 13 amino acids. Per the germline V gene, CDR1 is DFQATT and CDR2 is SNEGSKA (reference sequence).